This TCR beta chain was captured by sequencing in a study of blood T cell repertoires in COVID-19. TCRdb's table, derived via immunoSEQ multiplex PCR, lists solely in-frame clones and lacks some. The data hold nearly 85,000 clones, with about 86% observed a single time. This CDR3 comprises 18 residues. V lost 3 bases, J lost 1 base, and 8 bases stayed unmatched. Germline values: CDR1 GTSNPN, CDR2 SVGIG (reference sequence). The chain has TRBV30 and TRBJ2-6, with TRBD2 matching over 11 bases. The sequence was obtained from a woman aged 55-69 years with acute or convalescent COVID-19. Input material: peripheral blood. The CDR3, as DNA: TGTGCCTGGAGGAGAACTAGCGGGGGTCTTTCTGGGGCCAACGTCCTGACTTTC. Encoded protein: CAWRRTSGGLSGANVLTF.